This T cell receptor (beta chain) was sequenced for a study of T-cell memory formation after mild COVID-19. Study in general: Among the donors, TCR clusters were largely specific to each donor. Notes on the study in general: Mainly in CM and EM were contracting CD4+ clones; CD8+ were in EMRA. The SARS-CoV-2 specificity of second-wave clones reaching peak at day 37 remained unverified.

The CDR3 spans 14 residues. Per the germline V gene, CDR1 is SGHTA and CDR2 is FQGNSA. V was shortened by 7 bases and J by 6 bases, with 18 bases between the two germline ends. This clonotype showed up just a few times. Its cognate antigen is unknown. MiXCR, run by TCRdb on the 5' RACE reads, gives a single entry per CDR3 protein. The profile covers about 110,000 distinct CDR3 sequences, with over 15% appearing a single time and less than 6.5% taken by the ten largest. This TCR was sampled from a man younger than 35 who had mild COVID-19 (a few samples of this study predate the infection). Cell type and time point are not known. The genes are TRBV7-2 and TRBJ2-5; no reliable D call. Sequenced: PBMCs or a T cell subset sorted from them (not recorded which). In DNA form, the CDR3 reads TGTGCCAGCACCCCTTTTGGCGTTGTAAAGACCCAGTACTTC. This gives the protein CASTPFGVVKTQYF.